The 10 T cell receptor beta chains below all came from one sample that was sequenced in a study of CD8+CD57+ T cells in acquired aplastic anemia. Genomic DNA, serving as template, underwent TCR beta VDJ and CDR3 profiling. TCRdb re-called the reads through MiXCR, storing one row per CDR3 protein. Among fewer than 300,000 distinct CDR3 sequences, less than 85% were seen once, and the ten largest hold over 35%. All sequencing subjects had displayed CD8+CD57+ cell expansion on flow cytometry. Sequences were obtained from sorted CD4+, CD8+, or CD8+CD57+ T cells (not recorded which) from PBMCs. All receptors derive from a human donor with aplastic anemia.

This clonotype has a handful of counts. The chain joins TRBV9 to TRBJ2-2; no firm D call. Germline CDR1 and CDR2: SGDLS and YYNGEE. The CDR3 extends over 12 amino acids. V lost 0 bases to trimming and J lost 7 bases, with 4 bases between them. The CDR3 loop is CASSVVSGELFF. CDR3 nucleotide sequence: TGTGCCAGCAGCGTAGTTAGCGGGGAGCTGTTTTTT.

In the case of this clonotype: Relative to the germline gene, one junction end is altered; a read error may explain this. CDR3 region: CATSYVQGKYDQYF. For the CDR3, the DNA is TGTGCCACCAGTTACGTGCAGGGTAAATACGACCAGTACTTC. The chain links TRBV15 to TRBJ2-7, with TRBD1 as a possible D gene (5 bases). The CDR3 extends over 14 amino acids. Germline values: CDR1 LNHNV, CDR2 YYDKDF (reference sequence).

This clonotype was picked up one time. An end of the junction differs from the germline gene, which may be a read error. V and J are TRBV7-3 and TRBJ1-2, with D possibly TRBD1 on 6 matching bases. The CDR3 sequence is 15 residues long. Germline values: CDR1 SGHTA, CDR2 FQGTGA. The CDR3 bases are TGTGCCAGCAGCTTAACGAAGGGGGGCGACTATGACTACACCTTC. This gives the protein CASSLTKGGDYDYTF.

The V and J genes are TRBV15 and TRBJ2-1, with a possible D match to TRBD2 (7 bases). This CDR3 has 16 residues. Germline loops: CDR1 LNHNV, CDR2 YYDKDF (reference sequence). V was clipped by 5 bases and J by 8 bases, with 22 bases between them. DNA of the CDR3: TGTGCCACCAGCCAAGGGGGGGGAAGCGGTCAGGATGAGCAGTTCTTC. It yields the protein CATSQGGGSGQDEQFF. The complete variable domain, with remaining parts taken from reference TRBV15 and TRBJ2-1, reads DAMVIQNPRYQVTQFGKPVTLSCSQTLNHNVMYWYQQKSSQAPKLLFHYYDKDFNNEADTPDNFQSRRPNTSFCFLDIRSPGLGDTAMYLCATSQGGGSGQDEQFFGPGTRLTVL.

This rearrangement joins TRBV9 to TRBJ1-2; D not certain. CDR1 SGDLS and CDR2 YYNGEE come from the germline V gene. V lost 7 bases to trimming and J lost 7 bases, with 17 bases between them. This CDR3 has 13 residues. The CDR3 sequence is CASGRAVEGGYTF. The DNA for the CDR3 is TGTGCCAGCGGCCGAGCTGTTGAAGGTGGCTACACCTTC.

This sequence joins TRBV9 and TRBJ2-5; 11 nucleotides match TRBD2. Germline V gives CDR1 SGDLS, CDR2 YYNGEE. The trim removed 4 bases at V and 11 bases at J, leaving 13 bases unmatched. This CDR3 has 15 residues. The chain's CDR3 is CASSHGTSGHNEQYF. The CDR3 nucleotides are TGTGCCAGCAGCCATGGGACTAGCGGACACAATGAGCAGTACTTC.

The chain uses TRBV11-2 and TRBJ2-2; 8 bases are shared with TRBD1. Germline lookup yields CDR1 SGHAT and CDR2 FQNNGV. Losses at the gene ends were 4 bases for V and 13 bases for J; bases not matched to a gene: 5. This CDR3 contains 12 residues. CDR3 DNA sequence: TGTGCCAGCAGCTCAGTCGACAGGGGGCTGTTTTTT. Translating it yields CASSSVDRGLFF. Complete variable domain (other parts from reference TRBV11-2 and TRBJ2-2): EAGVAQSPRYKIIEKRQSVAFWCNPISGHATLYWYQQILGQGPKLLIQFQNNGVVDDSQLPKDRFSAERLKGVDSTLKIQPAKLEDSAVYLCASSSVDRGLFFGEGSRLTVL.

V gene TRBV9 combines with J gene TRBJ2-1; the D gene could be TRBD1 or TRBD2 (6 bases each). This CDR3 has 15 residues. CDR1 SGDLS and CDR2 YYNGEE come from the germline V gene. V lost 4 bases to trimming and J lost 12 bases, with 23 bases between them. Here the CDR3 DNA reads TGTGCCAGCAGCATAGGGGGGCAGAGCACCAATACGCAGTTCTTC. It translates to CASSIGGQSTNTQFF.

Concerning this clonotype: The conserved closing phenylalanine or tryptophan is absent in this CDR3, likely reflecting a read error. Because the CDR3's place on the DNA is in doubt, the DNA is left out and the CDR3 is given as listed by TCRdb. V gene TRBV2 combines with J gene TRBJ2-7; TRBD1, as called in the table, went unchecked against the DNA. Per germline, CDR1 SNHLY and CDR2 FYNNEI. The CDR3 is made up of 15 amino acids, end residues included. The CDR3 here is CASSDGGIHEQLFEP.

This clonotype has only one observation. CDR3 coding DNA: TGTACCACCAGCAGAGTAGGGACAGGGGTTAAGAACGAGCAGTACGTC. Amino acid sequence: CTTSRVGTGVKNEQYV. This chain links TRBV15 with TRBJ2-7; 10 bases are a match to TRBD1. CDR3 length equals 16 residues. Germline CDR1 and CDR2: LNHNV and YYDKDF (reference sequence).